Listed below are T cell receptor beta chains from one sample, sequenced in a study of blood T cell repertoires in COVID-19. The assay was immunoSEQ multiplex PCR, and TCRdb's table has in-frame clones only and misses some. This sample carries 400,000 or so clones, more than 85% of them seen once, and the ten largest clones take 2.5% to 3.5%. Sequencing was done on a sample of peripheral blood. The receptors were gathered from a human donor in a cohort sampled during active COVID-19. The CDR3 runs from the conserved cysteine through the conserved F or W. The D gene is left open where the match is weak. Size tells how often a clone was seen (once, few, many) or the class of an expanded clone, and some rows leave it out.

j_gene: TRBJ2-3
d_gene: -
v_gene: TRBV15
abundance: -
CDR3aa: CATSRRQRTSTDTQYF
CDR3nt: TGTGCCACCAGCAGGCGACAGCGAACTAGCACAGATACGCAGTATTTT

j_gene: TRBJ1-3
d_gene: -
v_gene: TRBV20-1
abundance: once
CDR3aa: CSASSPSGNTIYF
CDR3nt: TGCAGTGCTAGTTCTCCCTCTGGAAACACCATATATTTT

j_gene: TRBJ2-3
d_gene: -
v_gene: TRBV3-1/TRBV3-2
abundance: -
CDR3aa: CASSQDGRGTDTQYF
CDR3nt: TGTGCCAGCAGCCAAGATGGGCGGGGCACAGATACGCAGTATTTT

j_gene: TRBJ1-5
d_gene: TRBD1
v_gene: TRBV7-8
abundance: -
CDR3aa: CASRPDRGPDQPQHF
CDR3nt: TGTGCCAGCAGACCAGACAGGGGGCCCGATCAGCCCCAGCATTTT

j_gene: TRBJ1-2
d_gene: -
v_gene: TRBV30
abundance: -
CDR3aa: CAWSVHGVGYTF
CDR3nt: TGTGCCTGGAGTGTACACGGGGTTGGCTACACCTTC

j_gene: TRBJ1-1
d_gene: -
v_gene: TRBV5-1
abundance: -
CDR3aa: CASSLAQNTEAFF
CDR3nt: TGCGCCAGCAGCTTGGCCCAGAACACTGAAGCTTTCTTT

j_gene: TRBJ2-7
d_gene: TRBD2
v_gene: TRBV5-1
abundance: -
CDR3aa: CASSGTSGRASWEQYF
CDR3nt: TGCGCCAGCAGCGGAACTAGCGGGAGGGCCTCGTGGGAGCAGTACTTC

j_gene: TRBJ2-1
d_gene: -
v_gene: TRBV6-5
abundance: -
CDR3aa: CASSYSSGPATEQFF
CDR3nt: TGTGCCAGCAGTTACTCGTCAGGGCCTGCCACTGAGCAGTTCTTC

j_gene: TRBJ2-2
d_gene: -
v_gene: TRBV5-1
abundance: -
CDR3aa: CASSLAGTLNTGELFF
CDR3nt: TGCGCCAGCAGCTTGGCCGGGACTCTAAACACCGGGGAGCTGTTTTTT

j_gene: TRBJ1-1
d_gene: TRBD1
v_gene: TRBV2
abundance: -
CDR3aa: CASNTGTGNTEAFF
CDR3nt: TGTGCCAGCAATACGGGGACAGGGAACACTGAAGCTTTCTTT

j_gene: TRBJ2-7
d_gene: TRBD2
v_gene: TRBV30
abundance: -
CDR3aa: CAWSSGTSRTYEQYF
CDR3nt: TGTGCCTGGAGTTCCGGGACTAGCAGGACCTACGAGCAGTACTTC

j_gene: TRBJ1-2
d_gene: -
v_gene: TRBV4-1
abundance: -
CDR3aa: CASSQGWGGGEGYTF
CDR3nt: TGCGCCAGCAGCCAAGGCTGGGGGGGTGGGGAGGGCTACACCTTC

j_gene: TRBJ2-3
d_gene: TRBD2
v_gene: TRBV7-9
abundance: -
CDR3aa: CASSPPLSSGVNTDTQYF
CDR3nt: TGTGCCAGCAGCCCGCCCCTATCGAGCGGGGTAAACACAGATACGCAGTATTTT

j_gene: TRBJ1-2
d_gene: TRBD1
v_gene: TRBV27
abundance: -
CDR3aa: CASSRSGGNYGYTF
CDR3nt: TGTGCCAGCAGTCGATCAGGGGGCAACTATGGCTACACCTTC

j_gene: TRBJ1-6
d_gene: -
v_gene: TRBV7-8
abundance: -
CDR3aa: CASSLGARSPLHF
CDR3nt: TGTGCCAGCAGCTTAGGAGCGAGATCACCCCTCCACTTT

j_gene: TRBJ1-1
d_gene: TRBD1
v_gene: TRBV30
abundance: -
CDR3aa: CAHRGNTEAFF
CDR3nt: TGTGCCCACAGGGGGAACACTGAAGCTTTCTTT

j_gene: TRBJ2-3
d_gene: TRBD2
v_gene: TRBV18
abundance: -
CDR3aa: CASSQKAGRRYPF
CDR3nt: TGTGCCAGCTCACAGAAAGCGGGACGCCGATACCCGTTT

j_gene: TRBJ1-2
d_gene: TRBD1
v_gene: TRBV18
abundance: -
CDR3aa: CASSRNLQGADYGYTF
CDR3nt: TGTGCCAGCTCACGGAACTTACAGGGGGCTGACTATGGCTACACCTTC

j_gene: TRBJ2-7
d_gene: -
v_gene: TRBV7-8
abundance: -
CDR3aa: CASSLDSGLSYEQYF
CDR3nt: TGTGCCAGCAGCTTAGATAGCGGACTTTCTTACGAGCAGTACTTC

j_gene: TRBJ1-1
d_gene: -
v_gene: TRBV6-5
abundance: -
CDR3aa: CASSYFRDTEAFF
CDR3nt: TGTGCCAGCAGTTACTTCAGGGACACTGAAGCTTTCTTT

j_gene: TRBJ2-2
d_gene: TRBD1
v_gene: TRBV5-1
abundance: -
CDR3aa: CASSGTGLPGELFF
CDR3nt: TGCGCCAGCAGCGGGACAGGGTTGCCCGGGGAGCTGTTTTTT

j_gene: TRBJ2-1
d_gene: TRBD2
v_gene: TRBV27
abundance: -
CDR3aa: CASSLPLAGHNEQFF
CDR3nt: TGTGCCAGCAGTTTACCTTTAGCGGGGCACAATGAGCAGTTCTTC

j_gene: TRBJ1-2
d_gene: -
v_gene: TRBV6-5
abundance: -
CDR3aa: CASSYSKGEAVYGYTF
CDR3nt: TGTGCCAGCAGTTACTCGAAAGGGGAGGCGGTATATGGCTACACCTTC

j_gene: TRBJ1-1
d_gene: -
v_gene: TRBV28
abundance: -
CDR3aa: CASTPAGENTEAFF
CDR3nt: TGTGCCAGCACCCCGGCGGGGGAGAACACTGAAGCTTTCTTT

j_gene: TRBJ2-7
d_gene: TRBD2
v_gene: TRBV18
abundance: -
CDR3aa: CASSPPGLALNEQYF
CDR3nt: TGTGCCAGCTCACCGCCGGGACTAGCGTTGAACGAGCAGTACTTC

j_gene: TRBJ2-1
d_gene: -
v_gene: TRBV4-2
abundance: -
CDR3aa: CASSQELDEQFF
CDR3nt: TGTGCCAGCAGCCAAGAACTAGATGAGCAGTTCTTC

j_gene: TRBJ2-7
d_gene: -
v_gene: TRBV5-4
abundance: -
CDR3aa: CASSLDRSNEQYF
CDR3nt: TGTGCCAGCAGCTTGGACAGGAGTAACGAGCAGTACTTC

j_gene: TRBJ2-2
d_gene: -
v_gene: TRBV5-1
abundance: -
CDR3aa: CASSPRTPRTGELFF
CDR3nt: TGCGCCAGCAGCCCCCGAACCCCGCGGACCGGGGAGCTGTTTTTT

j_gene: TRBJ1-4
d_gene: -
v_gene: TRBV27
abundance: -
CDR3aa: CASSPAGNTNEKLFF
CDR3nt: TGTGCCAGCAGTCCCGCAGGGAATACTAATGAAAAACTGTTTTTT

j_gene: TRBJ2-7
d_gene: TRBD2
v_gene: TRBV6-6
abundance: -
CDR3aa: CASRTSGKSSYEQYF
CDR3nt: TGTGCCAGCAGGACTAGCGGTAAGAGCTCCTACGAGCAGTACTTC

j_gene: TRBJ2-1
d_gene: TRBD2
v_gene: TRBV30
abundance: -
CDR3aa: CAWSGGLAGVFRSNEQFF
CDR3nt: TGTGCCTGGAGTGGCGGACTAGCGGGAGTATTTCGAAGTAATGAGCAGTTCTTC